Described below is a single T cell receptor beta chain sequence and its context. This record belongs to a study of blood T cell repertoires in COVID-19. This table comes from immunoSEQ multiplex PCR, and its TCRdb copy is limited to in-frame clones, with some not included. The table includes about 200,000 clones, around four fifths detected once. CDR1 is GTSNPN and CDR2 is SVGIG in the germline V gene (reference sequence). There are 14 residues in the CDR3. With V trimmed by 7 bases and J by 5 bases, 11 bases remained unmatched. The J gene is TRBJ2-7, the V gene TRBV30; 10 bases fit TRBD2. The sample consisted of peripheral blood. The TCR comes from a woman between 70 and 85 years old with COVID-19, enrolled during active disease. In DNA form, the CDR3 reads TGTGCCTTTGGAGAGCGGGAGGGCCGTGACGAGCAGTACTTC. Residues: CAFGEREGRDEQYF.